The 9 T cell receptor beta chains in this list originate from one sample, sequenced in a study of T cells in Graves' hyperthyroidism and ophthalmopathy. From RNA transcripts, TCR beta CDR3 regions were amplified. RT-PCR in the first round (using the HTBI primer set) targeted the TCR CDR3. TCRdb re-derived calls from the multiplex PCR reads in MiXCR, one entry per CDR3 protein. The table has roughly 580,000 distinct CDR3 sequences, around 13% seen once; the top ten hold under 7%. The sequencing input was blood. The receptors originated from a young woman with Graves' hyperthyroidism that later progressed to Graves' ophthalmopathy.

This clonotype has at least ten counts. This rearrangement joins TRBV24-1 to TRBJ1-2; 7 bases line up with TRBD1. The CDR3 is made up of 14 amino acids. V dropped 3 bases and J dropped 6; count of bases not matched to a gene: 6. The germline CDR1 and CDR2 sequences are KGHDR and SFDVKD. The CDR3 loop reads CATSDLQGLHGYTF. Here the CDR3 DNA reads TGTGCCACCAGTGATCTACAGGGGCTTCATGGCTACACCTTC.

In regard to this clonotype: The conserved final phenylalanine or tryptophan is absent from the CDR3, which likely points to a read error. The J gene is TRBJ1-6, the V gene TRBV15, with D possibly being TRBD1 (5 bases). The CDR3 is 17 residues long. The V end was cut by 3 bases, the J end by 3 bases, with 15 bases between. CDR1 LNHNV and CDR2 YYDKDF come from the germline V gene (reference sequence). The CDR3 spells CATSRDPIQGYNSPLHL. The CDR3 coding sequence is TGTGCCACCAGCAGGGACCCCATTCAGGGCTATAATTCACCCCTCCACCTT.

Only a few counts were recorded for this clonotype. The chain is built from TRBV3-1 and TRBJ2-1; TRBD2 matches 9 bases. The length of the CDR3 is 14 residues. Germline lookup yields CDR1 LGHDT and CDR2 YNNKEL (reference sequence). V shed 4 bases, J shed 9 bases, and the junction held 7 bases outside the gene matches. CDR3 nucleotides: TGTGCCAGCAGCCCCTCCGGGACTAGCTTTGAGCAGTTCTTC. Protein product: CASSPSGTSFEQFF.

This clonotype was recorded many times. The chain has TRBV28 and TRBJ2-7; 9 bases align to TRBD2. The CDR3 has 15 residues. Per germline, CDR1 MDHEN and CDR2 SYDVKM. V lost 4 bases and J lost 0; bases outside the gene matches: 4. The CDR3 bases are TGTGCCAGCAGTTGGAGCGGGAGGTTCTCCTACGAGCAGTACTTC. It translates to CASSWSGRFSYEQYF.

Points on this clonotype: Just one base apart from a much larger clone, this may be a read error. The CDR3 nucleotides are TGCGCCAGTCGACCCGACATTGGCACAGATACGGAGTATTTT. As protein: CASRPDIGTDTEYF. The chain recombines TRBV5-1 with TRBJ2-3; D is ambiguous. Germline CDR1 reads SGHRS; CDR2 reads YFSETQ. The CDR3 spans 14 residues. The full variable domain, its missing parts supplied by reference TRBV5-1 and TRBJ2-3, is KAGVTQTPRYLIKTRGQQVTLSCSPISGHRSVSWYQQTPGQGLQFLFEYFSETQRNKGNFPGRFSGRQFSNSRSEMNVSTLELGDSALYLCASRPDIGTDTEYFGPGTRLTVL.

This clonotype was counted ten times or more. This chain uses TRBV12-3 or TRBV12-4 with TRBJ1-1; tentative D call: TRBD1 (6 bases). Trimming pared 5 bases from V and 4 bases from J, leaving 14 bases between. CDR3 length: 14 amino acids. CDR3 in DNA: TGTGCCAGCAGTCCCACAGGGAGGGCCACTGAAGCTTTCTTT. It specifies CASSPTGRATEAFF.

CDR3 sequence reads: CSARQIIIGTSGDSNTGELFF. For the CDR3, the DNA is TGCAGTGCTAGACAAATAATCATCGGGACTAGCGGAGATTCGAACACCGGGGAGCTGTTTTTT. V usage is TRBV20-1 and J usage is TRBJ2-2, with 11 bases matching TRBD2. Per germline, CDR1 DFQATT and CDR2 SNEGSKA (reference sequence). This CDR3 region has 21 residues. With V trimmed by 2 bases and J by 0 bases, 17 bases remained unmatched.

This clonotype was seen at least ten times. This chain links TRBV27 with TRBJ2-1, with TRBD2 as a possible D gene (5 bases). This CDR3 has 11 residues. Between the trimmed V and J ends, which lost 5 bases and 10 bases, there was a span of 9 bases. Germline V CDR1 and CDR2: MNHEY, SMNVEV (reference sequence). The CDR3 region has the DNA TGTGCCAGCAGTCGCGAGGGAGAGCAGTTCTTC. It codes for CASSREGEQFF.

This clonotype was observed a few times. The chain is built from TRBV4-1 and TRBJ2-3; the D gene is possibly TRBD2 (6 bases). The V gene's germline CDR1 is MGHRA and CDR2 YSYEKL. The V and J ends lost 3 bases and 0 bases respectively, with 10 bases between them. The CDR3 has 15 residues. In nucleotides, the CDR3 is TGCGCCAGCAGCCACAGGGCGGGGAGCACAGATACGCAGTATTTT. Protein product: CASSHRAGSTDTQYF.